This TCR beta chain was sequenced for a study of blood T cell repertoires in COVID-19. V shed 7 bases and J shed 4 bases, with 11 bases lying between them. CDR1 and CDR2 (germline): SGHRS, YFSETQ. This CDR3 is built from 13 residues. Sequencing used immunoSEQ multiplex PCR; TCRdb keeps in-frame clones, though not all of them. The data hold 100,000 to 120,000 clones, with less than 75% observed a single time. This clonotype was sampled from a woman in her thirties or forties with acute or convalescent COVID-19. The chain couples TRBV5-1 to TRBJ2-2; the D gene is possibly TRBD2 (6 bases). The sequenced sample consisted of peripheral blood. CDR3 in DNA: TGCGCCAGCCGGGCGGGGTTCACCGGGGAGCTGTTTTTT. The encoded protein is CASRAGFTGELFF.